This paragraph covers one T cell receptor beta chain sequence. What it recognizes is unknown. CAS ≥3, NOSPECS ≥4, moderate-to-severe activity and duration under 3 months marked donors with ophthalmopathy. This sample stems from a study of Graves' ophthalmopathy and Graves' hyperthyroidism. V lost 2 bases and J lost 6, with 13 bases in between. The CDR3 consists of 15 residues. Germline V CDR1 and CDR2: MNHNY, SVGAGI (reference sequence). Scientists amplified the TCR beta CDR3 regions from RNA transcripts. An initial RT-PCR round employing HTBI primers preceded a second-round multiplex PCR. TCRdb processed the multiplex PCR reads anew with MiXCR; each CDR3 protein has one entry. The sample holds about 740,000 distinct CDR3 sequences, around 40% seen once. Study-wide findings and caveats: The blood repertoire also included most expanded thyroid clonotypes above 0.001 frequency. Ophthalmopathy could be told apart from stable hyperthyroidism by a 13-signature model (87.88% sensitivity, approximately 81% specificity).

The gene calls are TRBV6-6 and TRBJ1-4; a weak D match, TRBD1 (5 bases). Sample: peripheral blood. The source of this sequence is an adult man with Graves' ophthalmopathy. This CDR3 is CASSYGVREDEKLFF. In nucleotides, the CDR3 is TGTGCCAGCAGTTACGGGGTCAGGGAAGATGAAAAACTGTTTTTT.